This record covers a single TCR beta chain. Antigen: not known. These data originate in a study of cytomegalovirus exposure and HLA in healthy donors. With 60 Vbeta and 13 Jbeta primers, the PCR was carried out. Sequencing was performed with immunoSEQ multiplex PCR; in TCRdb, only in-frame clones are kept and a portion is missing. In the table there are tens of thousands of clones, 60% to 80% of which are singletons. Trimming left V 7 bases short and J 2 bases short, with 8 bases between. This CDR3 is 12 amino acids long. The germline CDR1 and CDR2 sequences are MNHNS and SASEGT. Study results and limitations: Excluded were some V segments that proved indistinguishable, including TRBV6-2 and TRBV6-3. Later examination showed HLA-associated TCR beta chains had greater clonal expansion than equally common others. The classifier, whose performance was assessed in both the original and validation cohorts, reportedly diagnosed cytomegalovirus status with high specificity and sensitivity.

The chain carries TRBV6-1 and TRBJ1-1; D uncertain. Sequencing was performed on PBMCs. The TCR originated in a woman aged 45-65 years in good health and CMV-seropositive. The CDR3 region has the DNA TGTGCCAGCACACAGCTAAACACTGAAGCTTTCTTT. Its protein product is CASTQLNTEAFF.